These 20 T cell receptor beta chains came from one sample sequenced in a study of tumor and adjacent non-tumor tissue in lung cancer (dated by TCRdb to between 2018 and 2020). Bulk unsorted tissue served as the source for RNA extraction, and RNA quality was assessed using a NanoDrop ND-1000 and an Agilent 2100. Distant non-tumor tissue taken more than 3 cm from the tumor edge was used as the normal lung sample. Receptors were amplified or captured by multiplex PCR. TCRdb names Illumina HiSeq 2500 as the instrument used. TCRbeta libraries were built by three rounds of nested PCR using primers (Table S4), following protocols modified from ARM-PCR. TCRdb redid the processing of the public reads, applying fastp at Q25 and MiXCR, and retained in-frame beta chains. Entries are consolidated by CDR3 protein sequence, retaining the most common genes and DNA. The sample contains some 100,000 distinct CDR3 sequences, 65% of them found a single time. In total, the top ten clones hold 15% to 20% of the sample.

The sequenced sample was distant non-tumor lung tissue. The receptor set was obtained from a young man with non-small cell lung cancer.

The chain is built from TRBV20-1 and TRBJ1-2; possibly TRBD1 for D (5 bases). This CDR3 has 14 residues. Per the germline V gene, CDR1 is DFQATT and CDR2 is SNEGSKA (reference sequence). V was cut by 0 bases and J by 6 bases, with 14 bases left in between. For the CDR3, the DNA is TGCAGTGCTAGAGATCAAGGTCTAGGGGATGGCTACACCTTC. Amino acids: CSARDQGLGDGYTF.

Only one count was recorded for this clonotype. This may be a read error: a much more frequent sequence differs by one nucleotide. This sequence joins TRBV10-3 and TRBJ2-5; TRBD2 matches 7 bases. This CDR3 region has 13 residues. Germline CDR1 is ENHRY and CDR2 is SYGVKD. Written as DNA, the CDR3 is TGTGACATCAGTGACGGCGGGGGTGAGACCCAGTACTTC. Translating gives CDISDGGGETQYF.

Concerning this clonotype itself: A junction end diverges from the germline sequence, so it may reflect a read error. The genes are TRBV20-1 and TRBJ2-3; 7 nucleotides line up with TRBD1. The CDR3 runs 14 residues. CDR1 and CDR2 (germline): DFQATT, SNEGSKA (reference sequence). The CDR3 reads CSDAPRAGGDTQYF. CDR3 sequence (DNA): TGCAGTGACGCCCCCCGGGCAGGGGGTGATACGCAATATTTT.

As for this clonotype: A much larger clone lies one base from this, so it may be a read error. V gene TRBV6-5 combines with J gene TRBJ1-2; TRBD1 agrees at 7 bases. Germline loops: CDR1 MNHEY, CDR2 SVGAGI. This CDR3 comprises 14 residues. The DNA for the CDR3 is TGTGCCAACAGTTACTGGGGACAGAGCTATGGCTACACCTTC. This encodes CANSYWGQSYGYTF.

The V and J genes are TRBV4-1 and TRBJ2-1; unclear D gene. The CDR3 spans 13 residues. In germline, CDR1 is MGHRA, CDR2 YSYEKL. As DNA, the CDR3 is TGCGTCAACAACCAAGAGGCTATGAATGAGCAGTTCTTC. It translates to CVNNQEAMNEQFF.

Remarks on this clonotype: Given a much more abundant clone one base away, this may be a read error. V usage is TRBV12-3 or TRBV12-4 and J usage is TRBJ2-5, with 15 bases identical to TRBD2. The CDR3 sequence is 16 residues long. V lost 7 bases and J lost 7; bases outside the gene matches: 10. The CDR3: CASKRTSGGAEATQYF. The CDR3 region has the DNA TGTGCCAGCAAAAGGACTAGCGGGGGGGCCGAAGCGACCCAGTACTTC.

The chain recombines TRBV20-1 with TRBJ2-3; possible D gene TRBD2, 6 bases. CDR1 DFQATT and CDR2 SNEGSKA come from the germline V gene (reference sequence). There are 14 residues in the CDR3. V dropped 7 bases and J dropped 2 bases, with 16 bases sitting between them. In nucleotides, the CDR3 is TGCAGTGTCGCCATTCCGGGGGACACAGATACGCAGTATTTT. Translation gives CSVAIPGDTDTQYF.

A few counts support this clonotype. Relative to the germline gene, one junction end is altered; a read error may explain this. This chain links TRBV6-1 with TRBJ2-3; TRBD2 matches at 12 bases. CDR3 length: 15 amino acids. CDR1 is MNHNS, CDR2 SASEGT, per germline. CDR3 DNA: TGTGTCAGCAGTGGACTAGCGGGGAGCACCGATACGCAGTATTTT. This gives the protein CVSSGLAGSTDTQYF.

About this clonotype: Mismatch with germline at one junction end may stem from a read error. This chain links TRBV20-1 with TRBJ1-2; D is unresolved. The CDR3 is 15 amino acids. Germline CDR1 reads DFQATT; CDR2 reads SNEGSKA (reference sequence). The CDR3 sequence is CNASVAGTSNHGYTF. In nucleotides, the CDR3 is TGCAATGCTAGTGTTGCGGGCACATCTAACCATGGCTACACCTTC.

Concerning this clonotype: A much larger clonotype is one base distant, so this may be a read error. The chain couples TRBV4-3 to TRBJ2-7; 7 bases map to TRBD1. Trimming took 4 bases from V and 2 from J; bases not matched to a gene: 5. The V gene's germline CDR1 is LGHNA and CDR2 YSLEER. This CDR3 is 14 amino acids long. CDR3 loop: CASSLSDRPYEQYF. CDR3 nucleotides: TGCGCCAGCAGCCTTTCGGACAGGCCCTACGAGCAGTACTTC.

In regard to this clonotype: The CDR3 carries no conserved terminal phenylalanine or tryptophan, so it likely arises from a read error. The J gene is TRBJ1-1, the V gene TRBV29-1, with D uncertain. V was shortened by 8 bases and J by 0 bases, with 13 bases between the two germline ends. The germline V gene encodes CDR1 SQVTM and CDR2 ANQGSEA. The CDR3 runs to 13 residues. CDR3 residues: CSFSVNMNTEAFY. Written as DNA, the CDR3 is TGCAGCTTCTCTGTTAATATGAACACTGAAGCTTTCTAT.

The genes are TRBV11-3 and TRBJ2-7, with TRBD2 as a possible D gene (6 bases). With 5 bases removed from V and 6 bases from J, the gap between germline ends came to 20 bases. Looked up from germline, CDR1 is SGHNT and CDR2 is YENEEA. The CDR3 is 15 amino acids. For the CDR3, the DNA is TGTGCCAGCAGCAGAGGACTAACAGGAGAGGTCGAGCAGTACTTC. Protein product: CASSRGLTGEVEQYF.

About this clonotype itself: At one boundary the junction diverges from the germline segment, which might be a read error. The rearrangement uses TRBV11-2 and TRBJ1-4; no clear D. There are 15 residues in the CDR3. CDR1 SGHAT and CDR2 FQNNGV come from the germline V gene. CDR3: CASSLRKLANERLFF. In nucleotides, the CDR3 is TGTGCCAGCAGCTTAAGGAAACTGGCTAATGAAAGACTGTTTTTT.

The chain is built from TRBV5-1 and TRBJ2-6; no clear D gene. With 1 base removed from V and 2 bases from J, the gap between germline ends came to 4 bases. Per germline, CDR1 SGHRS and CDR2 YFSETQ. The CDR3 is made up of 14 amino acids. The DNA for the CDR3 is TGCGCCAGCAGCTTGATCCCTGGGGCCAACGTCCTGACTTTC. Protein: CASSLIPGANVLTF.

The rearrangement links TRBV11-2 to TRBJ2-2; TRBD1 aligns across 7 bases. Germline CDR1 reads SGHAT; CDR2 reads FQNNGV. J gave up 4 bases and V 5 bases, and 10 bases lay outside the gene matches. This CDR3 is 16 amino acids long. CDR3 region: CASSTGTVEGTGELFF. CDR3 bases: TGTGCCAGCAGCACCGGGACAGTGGAAGGCACCGGGGAGCTGTTTTTT.

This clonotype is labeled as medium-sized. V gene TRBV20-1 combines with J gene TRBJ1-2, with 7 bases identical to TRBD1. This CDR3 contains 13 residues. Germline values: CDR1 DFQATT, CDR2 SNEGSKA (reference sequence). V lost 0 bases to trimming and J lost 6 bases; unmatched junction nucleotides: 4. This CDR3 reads CSARDPGQDGYTF. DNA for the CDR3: TGCAGTGCTAGAGATCCCGGACAGGATGGCTACACCTTC.

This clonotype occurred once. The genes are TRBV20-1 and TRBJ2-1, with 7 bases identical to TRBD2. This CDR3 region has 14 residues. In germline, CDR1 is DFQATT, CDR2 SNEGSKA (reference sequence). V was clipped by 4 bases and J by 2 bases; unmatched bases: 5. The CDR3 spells CSAKPGLAYNEQFF. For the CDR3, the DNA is TGCAGTGCTAAACCTGGACTAGCCTACAATGAGCAGTTCTTC.

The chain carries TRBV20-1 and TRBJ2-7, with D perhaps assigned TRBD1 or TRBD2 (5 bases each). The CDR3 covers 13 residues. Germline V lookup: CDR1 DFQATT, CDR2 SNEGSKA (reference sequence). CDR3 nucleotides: TGCAGAGCCGAGCTGGGGGACTCCTACGAGCAGTACTTC. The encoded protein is CRAELGDSYEQYF.

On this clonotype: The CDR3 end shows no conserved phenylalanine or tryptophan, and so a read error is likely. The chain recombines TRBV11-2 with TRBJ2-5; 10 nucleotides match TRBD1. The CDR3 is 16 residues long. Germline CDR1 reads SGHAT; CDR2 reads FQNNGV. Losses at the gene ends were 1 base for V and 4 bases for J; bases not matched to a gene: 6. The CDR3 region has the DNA TGTGCCAGCAGCTTAGCCGGAGGACAGGGGGGAGAGACCCAGTACTCC. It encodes CASSLAGGQGGETQYS.

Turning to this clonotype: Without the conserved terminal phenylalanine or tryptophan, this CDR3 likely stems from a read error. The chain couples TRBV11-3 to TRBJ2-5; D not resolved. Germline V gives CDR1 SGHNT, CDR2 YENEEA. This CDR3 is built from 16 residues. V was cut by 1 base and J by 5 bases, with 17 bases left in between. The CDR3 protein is CASSLGGRTSHETQYS. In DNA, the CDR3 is TGTGCCAGCAGCTTAGGAGGCCGTACATCCCATGAGACCCAGTACTCC.